What follows are 17 T cell receptor beta chains derived from one specimen sequenced in a study of blood T cells in healthy people across ages. Using a J-beta primer mix together with a sample-barcoded 5' primer, a second PCR was run for roughly 6 to 11 cycles. TCRdb passed the 5' RACE reads through MiXCR, listing each CDR3 protein once. The repertoire holds some 700,000 distinct CDR3 sequences, with about 24% as singletons. The sample consisted of blood. These receptor sequences come from a man between 65 and 85 years old in good health.

The chain uses TRBV24-1 and TRBJ2-5; no clear D. Germline V lookup: CDR1 KGHDR, CDR2 SFDVKD. V was cut by 1 base and J by 10 bases, with 6 bases left in between. The CDR3 loop spans 11 amino acids. The CDR3 spells CATSDFGDQYF. As DNA, the CDR3 is TGTGCCACCAGTGATTTTGGCGACCAGTACTTC.

This clonotype was found a few times. The V gene is TRBV30, the J gene TRBJ1-4, with D possibly matching TRBD1 (5 bases). This CDR3 contains 15 residues. V lost 4 bases to trimming and J lost 0 bases, with 12 bases between them. In germline, CDR1 is GTSNPN, CDR2 SVGIG (reference sequence). The CDR3 loop reads CAWKGRPTTNEKLFF. The CDR3 region has the DNA TGTGCCTGGAAGGGGCGACCGACAACTAATGAAAAACTGTTTTTT.

This chain uses TRBV4-1 with TRBJ2-5; D is possibly TRBD2 (6 bases). Near its end, the DNA agrees better with TRBJ2-1, so the J call may be wrong. CDR3 length: 17 amino acids. In germline, CDR1 is MGHRA, CDR2 YSYEKL. CDR3 sequence: CASSQGLGTASGNEQFF. CDR3 in DNA: TGCGCCAGCAGCCAGGGACTTGGGACGGCGTCCGGGAATGAGCAGTTCTTC.

In its sample, this clonotype was seen a few times. This CDR3 reads CASSARPSGGTYNEQFF. The CDR3 DNA reads as TGTGCCAGCAGTGCTCGTCCTAGCGGGGGGACCTACAATGAGCAGTTCTTC. This chain joins TRBV11-2 and TRBJ2-1; 11 nucleotides match TRBD2. The CDR3 covers 17 residues. Losses at the gene ends were 6 bases for V and 2 bases for J; bases not matched to a gene: 9. The germline CDR1 and CDR2 sequences are SGHAT and FQNNGV.

The J gene is TRBJ2-5, the V gene TRBV2; unclear D gene. Germline-derived CDR1 and CDR2 are SNHLY and FYNNEI. Trimming pared 6 bases from V and 5 bases from J, leaving 19 bases between. The CDR3 has 15 amino acids. CDR3 protein: CASSPDHFIRETQYF. CDR3 nucleotides: TGTGCCAGCAGCCCCGATCACTTTATTCGGGAGACCCAGTACTTC.

This clonotype came up a few times. The J gene is TRBJ2-3, the V gene TRBV28; D gene unclear. CDR3 size: 14 residues. The V gene lost 6 bases and the J gene lost 0 bases, with 10 bases spanning the gap. Germline CDR1 MDHEN, CDR2 SYDVKM. CDR3 sequence (DNA): TGTGCCAGCAGCGAAGGCAAAAGCACAGATACGCAGTATTTT. The encoded protein is CASSEGKSTDTQYF.

This clonotype came up a few times. This rearrangement joins TRBV7-2 to TRBJ2-7; possibly TRBD1 or TRBD2 for D (5 bases each). With 8 bases removed from V and 3 bases from J, the gap between germline ends came to 20 bases. Germline loops: CDR1 SGHTA, CDR2 FQGNSA. This CDR3 spans 15 amino acids. For the CDR3, the DNA is TGTGCCAGCGCCAAAAAGGGGACGGTTGGCTACGAGCAGTACTTC. This gives the protein CASAKKGTVGYEQYF.

This clonotype was observed a handful of times. This chain uses TRBV12-3 or TRBV12-4 with TRBJ2-5, with TRBD1 matching 8 bases. V dropped 1 base and J dropped 10; count of bases not matched to a gene: 11. The CDR3 totals 15 residues. For the CDR3, the DNA is TGTGCCAGCAGTTTAGTGGCGGGACAGGCTCGAATCCAGTACTTC. It specifies CASSLVAGQARIQYF.

The genes are TRBV29-1 and TRBJ1-2, with TRBD1 identical over 8 bases. V lost 7 bases, J lost 3 bases, and 7 bases stayed unmatched. CDR3 size: 13 residues. Germline V lookup: CDR1 SQVTM, CDR2 ANQGSEA. DNA of the CDR3: TGCAGCGCTGGACTGACAGGGGACTATGGCTACACCTTC. It encodes CSAGLTGDYGYTF.

This clonotype was seen repeatedly, ten times or more. The V call is TRBV14, the J call TRBJ2-5, with 9 bases that match TRBD2. The J call may be wrong; the DNA end is better matched by TRBJ2-1. Germline V gene data show CDR1 as SGHDN and CDR2 as FVKESK. The CDR3 loop spans 16 amino acids. The CDR3 reads CASSQVSSGKSGEQFF. The CDR3 coding sequence is TGTGCCAGCAGCCAAGTTTCTAGCGGGAAGTCTGGTGAGCAGTTCTTC.

The V gene is TRBV29-1, the J gene TRBJ2-1; tentative D call: TRBD1 (5 bases). The V end was cut by 2 bases, the J end by 6 bases, with 14 bases between. CDR3 length: 14 amino acids. CDR1 and CDR2 (germline): SQVTM, ANQGSEA. The chain's CDR3 is CSVELGVRINEQFF. CDR3 nucleotides: TGCAGCGTTGAATTAGGGGTTCGAATCAATGAGCAGTTCTTC.

This clonotype was counted only a few times. J is TRBJ2-1 and V is TRBV7-9; tentative D call: TRBD2 (6 bases). Germline CDR1 is SEHNR and CDR2 is FQNEAQ (reference sequence). The CDR3 covers 16 residues. With 5 bases removed from V and 5 bases from J, the gap between germline ends came to 19 bases. In DNA, the CDR3 is TGTGCCAGCAGCGATACCTCCCAGGGACTTAACAATGAGCAGTTCTTC. Translating it yields CASSDTSQGLNNEQFF. Full variable domain (rest looked up from reference TRBV7-9 and TRBJ2-1): DTGVSQNPRHKITKRGQNVTFRCDPISEHNRLYWYRQTLGQGPEFLTYFQNEAQLEKSRLLSDRFSAERPKGSFSTLEIQRTEQGDSAMYLCASSDTSQGLNNEQFFGPGTRLTVL.

In this sample, this clonotype turned up a few times. V is TRBV6-6 and J is TRBJ2-5; D is possibly TRBD1 (7 bases). TRBJ2-1 explains the end of the DNA better; the J call may be wrong. CDR1 is MNHNY and CDR2 is SVGAGI in the germline V gene (reference sequence). CDR3 size: 14 residues. CDR3 sequence: CASNDRALSGEQFF. The CDR3 region has the DNA TGTGCCAGCAACGACAGGGCCCTTAGCGGAGAGCAGTTCTTC.

This clonotype was counted only a few times. The chain employs TRBV29-1 and TRBJ2-3; TRBD2 is a possible D gene (5 bases). Germline values: CDR1 SQVTM, CDR2 ANQGSEA. The CDR3 is made up of 13 amino acids. V lost 8 bases, J lost 1 base, and 13 bases lay in between. This CDR3 reads CSSPSYGTDTQYF. CDR3 coding DNA: TGCAGCTCGCCTAGCTACGGCACAGATACGCAGTATTTT.

The chain employs TRBV20-1 and TRBJ2-1, with 8 bases identical to TRBD1. J lost 8 bases, V lost 5 bases, and 14 bases had no gene match. The germline CDR1 and CDR2 sequences are DFQATT and SNEGSKA (reference sequence). This CDR3 has 15 residues. The CDR3 here is CSAPIRQGQSHEQFF. CDR3 sequence (DNA): TGCAGTGCTCCAATAAGACAGGGGCAGTCTCATGAGCAGTTCTTC.

There are a few counts of this clonotype. The CDR3 bases are TGTGCCAGCAGTAAACAGGGGGCCTCCTACGAGCAGTACTTC. Protein: CASSKQGASYEQYF. The chain employs TRBV27 and TRBJ2-7, with 9 bases that match TRBD1. The CDR3 runs 14 residues. Unmatched junction bases numbered 2, after V lost 5 bases and J lost 0 bases. Germline values: CDR1 MNHEY, CDR2 SMNVEV (reference sequence).

This clonotype was detected only a few times. The rearrangement uses TRBV18 and TRBJ2-7; no clear D. Per germline, CDR1 KGHSH and CDR2 LQKENI. Trimming took 0 bases from V and 2 from J, leaving 11 bases between them. This CDR3 region has 15 residues. For the CDR3, the DNA is TGTGCCAGCTCACCACCGGGTTCAGGTACCTACGAGCAGTACTTC. It is translated as CASSPPGSGTYEQYF.